The clone carrying this T cell receptor (beta chain) showed up just a few times. Its antigen is as yet unknown. This sample is drawn from a study of molecular identifiers for immune sequencing clone quantification. Study-wide results and limits: It was shown that clones above 20 RNA copies held over 98% of effector molecules, but under 1% in naive cells. Spike-in Jurkat TCR RNA from a single cell reportedly registered among 950,000 or so naive cells.

One entry per CDR3 protein results from TCRdb running MiXCR on the PCR reads. This table holds 490,000 or so distinct CDR3 sequences, 20% to 25% found once. V trimming: 0 bases; J trimming: 5 bases; junction bases outside the gene matches: 10. CDR3 length: 17 residues. Germline V CDR1 and CDR2: LGHNA, YSLEER. Using a CD8+CD4-CCR7+CD45RA+ phenotype, naive CD8 T cells were sorted. The sequencing sample was made of naive CD8+ T cells from blood, with Jurkat cell RNA spiked in. Specified subset: FACS-sorted CD8+CD4-CCR7+CD45RA+ naive T cells. This receptor was taken from a human donor in good health. Some libraries in this study had Jurkat cell RNA spiked in. The V and J genes are TRBV4-3 and TRBJ1-5, with 7 positions matching TRBD1. DNA for the CDR3: TGCGCCAGCAGCCAAGATCGCACAGGGGTATGGGATCAGCCCCAGCATTTT. Protein: CASSQDRTGVWDQPQHF.